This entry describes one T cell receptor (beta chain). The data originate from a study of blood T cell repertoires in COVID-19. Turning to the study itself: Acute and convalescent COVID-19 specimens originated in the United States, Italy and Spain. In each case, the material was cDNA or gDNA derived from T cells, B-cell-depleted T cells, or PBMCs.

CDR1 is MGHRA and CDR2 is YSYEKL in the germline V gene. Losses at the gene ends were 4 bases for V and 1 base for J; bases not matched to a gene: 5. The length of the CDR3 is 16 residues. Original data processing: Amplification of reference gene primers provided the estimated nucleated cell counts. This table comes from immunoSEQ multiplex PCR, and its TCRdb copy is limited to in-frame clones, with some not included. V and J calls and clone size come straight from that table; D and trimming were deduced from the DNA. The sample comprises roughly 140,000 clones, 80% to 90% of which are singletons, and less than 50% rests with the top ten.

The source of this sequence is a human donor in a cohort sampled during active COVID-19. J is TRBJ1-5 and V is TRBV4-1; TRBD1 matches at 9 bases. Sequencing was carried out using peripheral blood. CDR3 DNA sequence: TGCGCCAGCAGCCTTTTAGGACAGGGGAGCAATCAGCCCCAGCATTTT. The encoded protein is CASSLLGQGSNQPQHF.